The rows below give T cell receptor beta chains drawn from one sample of a study of blood T cell repertoires in COVID-19. Sequenced by immunoSEQ multiplex PCR; TCRdb stores in-frame clones only, minus some. The table has 29,000 or so clones, over 70% seen once. Sequencing input: peripheral blood. These TCRs come from a woman between 65 and 79 years old with active or convalescent COVID-19. The CDR3 runs from the conserved cysteine through the conserved F or W. Fields, in order: J gene, clone size, V gene, D gene, CDR3 DNA, CDR3 protein. The D gene is left open where the match is weak. Size values are once, few and many counts, or a class for expanded clones, and some rows have none.

J gene: TRBJ1-2
clone size: .
V gene: TRBV18
D gene: TRBD1
CDR3 DNA: TGTGCCAGCTCACCGAGGACAGGGGATTTCTATGGCTACACCTTC
CDR3 protein: CASSPRTGDFYGYTF

J gene: TRBJ2-5
clone size: few
V gene: TRBV27
D gene: TRBD1
CDR3 DNA: TGTGCCAGCAGCTCCCCGGGGACAGGGGGCTTTGGGATCTACTTC
CDR3 protein: CASSSPGTGGFGIYF

J gene: TRBJ2-7
clone size: .
V gene: TRBV5-4
D gene: .
CDR3 DNA: TGTGCCAGCAGCTTCTCCAGCCAGGGATACGAGCAGTACTTC
CDR3 protein: CASSFSSQGYEQYF

J gene: TRBJ2-7
clone size: .
V gene: TRBV11-3
D gene: TRBD1
CDR3 DNA: TGTGCCAGCAGCCCCGGACAGGAATACGAGCAGTACTTC
CDR3 protein: CASSPGQEYEQYF

J gene: TRBJ1-1
clone size: .
V gene: TRBV6-5
D gene: .
CDR3 DNA: TGTGCCAGCAGTTACCAGGGACACAAGAACACTGAAGCTTTCTTT
CDR3 protein: CASSYQGHKNTEAFF

J gene: TRBJ2-4
clone size: .
V gene: TRBV19
D gene: .
CDR3 DNA: TGTGCCAGTAGCTCCCCGGGGGCCAAAAACATTCAGTACTTC
CDR3 protein: CASSSPGAKNIQYF

J gene: TRBJ2-7
clone size: .
V gene: TRBV6-5
D gene: TRBD1
CDR3 DNA: TGTGCCAGCAGTTACTCGTCGGGACAGGGGGTCTACGAGCAGTACTTC
CDR3 protein: CASSYSSGQGVYEQYF

J gene: TRBJ1-1
clone size: .
V gene: TRBV7-2
D gene: .
CDR3 DNA: TGTGCCAGCAGCCCCGGGGGGAAGGCTGAAGCTTTCTTT
CDR3 protein: CASSPGGKAEAFF

J gene: TRBJ1-2
clone size: .
V gene: TRBV7-9
D gene: .
CDR3 DNA: TGTGCCAGCAGCATTGACACCGGTGGCTACACCTTC
CDR3 protein: CASSIDTGGYTF

J gene: TRBJ2-1
clone size: .
V gene: TRBV6-5
D gene: .
CDR3 DNA: TGTGCCAGCAGAGCAAATTTGGGACAAGACAATGAGCAGTTCTTC
CDR3 protein: CASRANLGQDNEQFF

J gene: TRBJ2-7
clone size: .
V gene: TRBV19
D gene: TRBD2
CDR3 DNA: TGTGCCAGTAGGGGAGGGACTAGCGGGGCCAGCTCCTACGAGCAGTACTTC
CDR3 protein: CASRGGTSGASSYEQYF

J gene: TRBJ1-3
clone size: .
V gene: TRBV4-2
D gene: .
CDR3 DNA: TGTGCCAGCAGCGACCTGGGGGGAGACTCTGGAAACACCATATATTTT
CDR3 protein: CASSDLGGDSGNTIYF

J gene: TRBJ1-2
clone size: .
V gene: TRBV10-1
D gene: .
CDR3 DNA: TGCGCCAGCAGCCTGGTATACAGGGTAGGAAACTATGGCTACACCTTC
CDR3 protein: CASSLVYRVGNYGYTF

J gene: TRBJ2-1
clone size: .
V gene: TRBV4-3
D gene: TRBD2
CDR3 DNA: TGCGCCAGCAGCCAGCTCGGGGGGAATGAGCAGTTCTTC
CDR3 protein: CASSQLGGNEQFF

J gene: TRBJ2-5
clone size: .
V gene: TRBV7-2
D gene: .
CDR3 DNA: TGTGCCAGCAGCAGCCCGGGAATCGGAGAGACCCAGTACTTC
CDR3 protein: CASSSPGIGETQYF

J gene: TRBJ1-2
clone size: few
V gene: TRBV5-1
D gene: TRBD1
CDR3 DNA: TGCGCCAGCAGCTTGGGGACAGGGGGCTATGGCTACACCTTC
CDR3 protein: CASSLGTGGYGYTF

J gene: TRBJ2-7
clone size: few
V gene: TRBV7-2
D gene: .
CDR3 DNA: TGTGCCAGCAGCTTAGTATCGGACACGGGCGAGCAGTACTTC
CDR3 protein: CASSLVSDTGEQYF

J gene: TRBJ1-1
clone size: few
V gene: TRBV5-1
D gene: TRBD1
CDR3 DNA: TGCGCCAGCAGCTCACGTCGGGACAGGGGTTCCGGTAACACTGAAGCTTTCTTT
CDR3 protein: CASSSRRDRGSGNTEAFF

J gene: TRBJ1-2
clone size: .
V gene: TRBV9
D gene: .
CDR3 DNA: TGTGCCAGCTCTAGGGGTACTGGCTACACCTTC
CDR3 protein: CASSRGTGYTF

J gene: TRBJ1-6
clone size: .
V gene: TRBV18
D gene: TRBD1
CDR3 DNA: TGTGCCAGCTCACTAGACAGGGACAGTAATTCACCCCTCCACTTT
CDR3 protein: CASSLDRDSNSPLHF

J gene: TRBJ1-2
clone size: .
V gene: TRBV24-1
D gene: .
CDR3 DNA: TGTGCCACCAGTGAAGCCGGAGGCTATGGCTACACCTTC
CDR3 protein: CATSEAGGYGYTF

J gene: TRBJ1-5
clone size: .
V gene: TRBV6-2/TRBV6-3
D gene: .
CDR3 DNA: TGTGCCAGCAGTTCAACCTCGAGGATCTGGCAGCCCCAGCATTTT
CDR3 protein: CASSSTSRIWQPQHF

J gene: TRBJ2-1
clone size: .
V gene: TRBV11-2
D gene: TRBD2
CDR3 DNA: TGTGCCAGCAGCAAACTAGCGGGAGGGCCGGGCTACAATGAGCAGTTCTTC
CDR3 protein: CASSKLAGGPGYNEQFF

J gene: TRBJ1-5
clone size: .
V gene: TRBV19
D gene: .
CDR3 DNA: TGTGCCAGTAGTATAGGAGTCCCCACGGGTCAGCCCCAGCATTTT
CDR3 protein: CASSIGVPTGQPQHF

J gene: TRBJ2-7
clone size: few
V gene: TRBV28
D gene: .
CDR3 DNA: TGTGCCAGCACCCCCAGGGACACCCCCGGGGAGCAGTACTTC
CDR3 protein: CASTPRDTPGEQYF

J gene: TRBJ2-7
clone size: few
V gene: TRBV7-2
D gene: .
CDR3 DNA: TGTGCCAGCAGCCGGGACTGGAGCTCCTACGAGCAGTACTTC
CDR3 protein: CASSRDWSSYEQYF

J gene: TRBJ2-1
clone size: .
V gene: TRBV5-1
D gene: .
CDR3 DNA: TGCGCCAGCAGCTTGGATGTAGCAAGGAATGAGCAGTTCTTC
CDR3 protein: CASSLDVARNEQFF

J gene: TRBJ2-7
clone size: .
V gene: TRBV11-3
D gene: .
CDR3 DNA: TGTGCCAGCAGCTCAAAGGGGTGGAACGAGCAGTACTTC
CDR3 protein: CASSSKGWNEQYF

J gene: TRBJ1-3
clone size: .
V gene: TRBV27
D gene: .
CDR3 DNA: TGTGCCAGCAGTCGTCAGGGGATCTCTGGAAACACCATATATTTT
CDR3 protein: CASSRQGISGNTIYF

J gene: TRBJ1-2
clone size: .
V gene: TRBV11-2
D gene: TRBD1
CDR3 DNA: TGTGCCAGCAGCCTTACCGGGACAGGGGGCAGTCGGGGCTACACCTTC
CDR3 protein: CASSLTGTGGSRGYTF

J gene: TRBJ1-6
clone size: .
V gene: TRBV4-3
D gene: .
CDR3 DNA: TGCGCCAGCAGCCAGACAACAGGCTATAATTCACCCCTCCACTTT
CDR3 protein: CASSQTTGYNSPLHF

J gene: TRBJ2-7
clone size: .
V gene: TRBV11-2
D gene: .
CDR3 DNA: TGTGCCAGCAGCCAGGAGGTAGCAGGCGAGCAGTACTTC
CDR3 protein: CASSQEVAGEQYF

J gene: TRBJ1-2
clone size: .
V gene: TRBV6-5
D gene: .
CDR3 DNA: TGTGCCACCTCCCAGGGGAAGGGCGAGTATGGCTACACCTTC
CDR3 protein: CATSQGKGEYGYTF

J gene: TRBJ1-2
clone size: .
V gene: TRBV5-1
D gene: .
CDR3 DNA: TGCGCCAGCAGCGGGGGGGACACCTCCATACGGGGCTACACCTTC
CDR3 protein: CASSGGDTSIRGYTF

J gene: TRBJ1-1
clone size: .
V gene: TRBV7-2
D gene: .
CDR3 DNA: TGTGCCAGCAGCTTAGTCGGTGACACTGAAGCTTTCTTT
CDR3 protein: CASSLVGDTEAFF